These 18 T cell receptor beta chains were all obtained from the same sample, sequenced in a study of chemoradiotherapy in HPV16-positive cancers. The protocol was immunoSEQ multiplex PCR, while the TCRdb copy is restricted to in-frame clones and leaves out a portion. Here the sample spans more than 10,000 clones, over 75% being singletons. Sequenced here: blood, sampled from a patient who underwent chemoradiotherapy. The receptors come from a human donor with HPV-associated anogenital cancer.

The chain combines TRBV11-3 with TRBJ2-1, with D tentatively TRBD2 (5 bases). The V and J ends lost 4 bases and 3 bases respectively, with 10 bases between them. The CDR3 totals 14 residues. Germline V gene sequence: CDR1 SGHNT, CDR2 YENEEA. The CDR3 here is CASSWSEGYNEQFF. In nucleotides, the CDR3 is TGTGCCAGCAGCTGGTCCGAGGGCTACAATGAGCAGTTCTTC.

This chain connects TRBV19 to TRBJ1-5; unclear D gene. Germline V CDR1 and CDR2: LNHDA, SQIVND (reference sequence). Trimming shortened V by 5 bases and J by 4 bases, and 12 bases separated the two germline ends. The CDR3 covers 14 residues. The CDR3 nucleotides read TGTGCCAGTAGTCCGGCGGGAGGGAATCAGCCCCAGCATTTT. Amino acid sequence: CASSPAGGNQPQHF.

CDR3 nucleotide sequence: TGTGCCAGCAGTCTAACGGGATACTCTGGAAACACCATATATTTT. Translation: CASSLTGYSGNTIYF. The chain couples TRBV6-6 to TRBJ1-3; D ambiguous. Looked up from germline, CDR1 is MNHNY and CDR2 is SVGAGI (reference sequence). The ends were cut back, 5 bases at V and 0 bases at J, with 11 bases in the middle. The CDR3 has 15 amino acids.

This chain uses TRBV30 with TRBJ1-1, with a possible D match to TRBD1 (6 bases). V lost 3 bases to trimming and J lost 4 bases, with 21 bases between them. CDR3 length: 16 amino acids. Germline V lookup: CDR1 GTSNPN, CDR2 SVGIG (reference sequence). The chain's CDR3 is CAWRLPRGARSTEAFF. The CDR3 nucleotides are TGTGCCTGGAGGCTCCCCAGGGGCGCACGGTCCACTGAAGCTTTCTTT.

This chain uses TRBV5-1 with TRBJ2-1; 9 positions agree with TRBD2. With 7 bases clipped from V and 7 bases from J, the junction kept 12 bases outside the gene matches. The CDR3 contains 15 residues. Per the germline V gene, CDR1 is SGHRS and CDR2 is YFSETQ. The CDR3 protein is CASFREIAGANEQFF. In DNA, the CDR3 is TGCGCCAGCTTTCGGGAAATAGCGGGGGCTAATGAGCAGTTCTTC.

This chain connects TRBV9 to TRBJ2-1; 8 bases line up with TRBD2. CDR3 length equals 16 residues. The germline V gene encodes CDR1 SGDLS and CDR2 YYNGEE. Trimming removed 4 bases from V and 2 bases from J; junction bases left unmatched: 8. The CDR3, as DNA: TGTGCCAGCAGCTCCAGCCTTAGCGGGGCCTACAATGAGCAGTTCTTC. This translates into CASSSSLSGAYNEQFF.

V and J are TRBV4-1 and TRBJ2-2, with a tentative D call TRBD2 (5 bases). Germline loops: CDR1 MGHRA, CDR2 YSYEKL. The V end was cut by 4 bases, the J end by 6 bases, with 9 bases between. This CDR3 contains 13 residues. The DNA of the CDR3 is TGCGCCAGCAGCCCCGGGGTCGCCGGGGAGCTGTTTTTT. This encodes CASSPGVAGELFF.

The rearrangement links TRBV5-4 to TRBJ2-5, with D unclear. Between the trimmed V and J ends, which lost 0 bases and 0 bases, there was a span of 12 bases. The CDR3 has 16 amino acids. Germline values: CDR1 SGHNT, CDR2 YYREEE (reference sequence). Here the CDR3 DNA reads TGTGCCAGCAGCTTGGGAACTCCTCAGTACCAAGAGACCCAGTACTTC. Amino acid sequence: CASSLGTPQYQETQYF. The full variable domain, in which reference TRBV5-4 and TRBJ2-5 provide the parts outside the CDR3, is ETGVTQSPTHLIKTRGQQVTLRCSSQSGHNTVSWYQQALGQGPQFIFQYYREEENGRGNFPPRFSGLQFPNYSSELNVNALELDDSALYLCASSLGTPQYQETQYFGPGTRLLVL.

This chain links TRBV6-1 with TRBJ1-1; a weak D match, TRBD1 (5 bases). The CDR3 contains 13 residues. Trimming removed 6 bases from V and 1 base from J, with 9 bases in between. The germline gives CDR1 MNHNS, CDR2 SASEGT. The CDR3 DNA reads TGTGCCAGCAGCGGGGGAGAGAACACTGAAGCTTTCTTT. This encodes CASSGGENTEAFF.

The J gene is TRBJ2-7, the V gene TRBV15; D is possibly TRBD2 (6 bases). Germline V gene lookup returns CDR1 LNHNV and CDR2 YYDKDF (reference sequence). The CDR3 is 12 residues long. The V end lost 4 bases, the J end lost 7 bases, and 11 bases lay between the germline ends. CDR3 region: CATSKWGEEQYF. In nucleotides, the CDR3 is TGTGCCACCAGCAAATGGGGGGAAGAGCAGTACTTC.

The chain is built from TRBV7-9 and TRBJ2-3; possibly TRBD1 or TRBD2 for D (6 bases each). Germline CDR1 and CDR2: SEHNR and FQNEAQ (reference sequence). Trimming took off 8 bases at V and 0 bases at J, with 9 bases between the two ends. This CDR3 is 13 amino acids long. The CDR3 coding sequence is TGTGCCAGCCGAGGGGGGAGCACAGATACGCAGTATTTT. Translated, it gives CASRGGSTDTQYF.

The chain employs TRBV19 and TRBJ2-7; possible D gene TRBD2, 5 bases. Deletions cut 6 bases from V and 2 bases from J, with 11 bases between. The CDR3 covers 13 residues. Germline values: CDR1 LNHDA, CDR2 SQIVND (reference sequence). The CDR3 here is CASSRSGPYEQYF. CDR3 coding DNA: TGTGCCAGTAGCCGGAGCGGCCCCTACGAGCAGTACTTC.

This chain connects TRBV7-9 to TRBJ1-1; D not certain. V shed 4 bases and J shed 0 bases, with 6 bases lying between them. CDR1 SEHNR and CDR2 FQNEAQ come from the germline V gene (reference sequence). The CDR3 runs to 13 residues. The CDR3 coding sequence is TGTGCCAGCAGCTCGACGGTGAACACTGAAGCTTTCTTT. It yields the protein CASSSTVNTEAFF.

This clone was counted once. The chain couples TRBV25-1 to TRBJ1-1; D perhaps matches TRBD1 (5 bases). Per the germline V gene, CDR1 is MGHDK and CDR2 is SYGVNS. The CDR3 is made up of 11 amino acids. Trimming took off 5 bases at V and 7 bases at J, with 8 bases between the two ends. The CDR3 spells CASSWRGEAFF. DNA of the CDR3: TGTGCCAGCAGTTGGAGGGGTGAAGCTTTCTTT.

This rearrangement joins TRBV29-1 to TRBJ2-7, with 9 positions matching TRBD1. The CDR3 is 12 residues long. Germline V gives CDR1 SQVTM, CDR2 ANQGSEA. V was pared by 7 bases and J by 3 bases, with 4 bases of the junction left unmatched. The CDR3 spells CSGRDRDYEQYF. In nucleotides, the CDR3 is TGCAGCGGGAGGGACAGGGACTACGAGCAGTACTTC.

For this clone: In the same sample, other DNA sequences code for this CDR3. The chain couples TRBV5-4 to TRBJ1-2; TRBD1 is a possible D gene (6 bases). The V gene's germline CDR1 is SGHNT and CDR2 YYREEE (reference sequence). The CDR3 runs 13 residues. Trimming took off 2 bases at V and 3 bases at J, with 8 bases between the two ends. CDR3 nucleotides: TGTGCCAGCAGCTTTGGGGGCGACTATGGCTACACCTTC. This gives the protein CASSFGGDYGYTF.

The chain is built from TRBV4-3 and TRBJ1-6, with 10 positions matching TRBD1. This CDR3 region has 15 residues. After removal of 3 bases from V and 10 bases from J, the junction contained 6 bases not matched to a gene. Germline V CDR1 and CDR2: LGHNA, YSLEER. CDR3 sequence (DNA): TGCGCCAGCAGCCACCGGACAGGGGGAAACTCACCCCTCCACTTT. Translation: CASSHRTGGNSPLHF.

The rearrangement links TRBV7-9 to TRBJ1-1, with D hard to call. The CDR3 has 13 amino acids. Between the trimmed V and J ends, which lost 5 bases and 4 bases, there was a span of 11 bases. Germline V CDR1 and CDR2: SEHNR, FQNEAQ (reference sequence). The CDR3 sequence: CASSLGVITEAFF. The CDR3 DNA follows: TGTGCCAGCAGCCTAGGTGTCATCACTGAAGCTTTCTTT. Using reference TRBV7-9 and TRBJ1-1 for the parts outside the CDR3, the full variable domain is DTGVSQNPRHKITKRGQNVTFRCDPISEHNRLYWYRQTLGQGPEFLTYFQNEAQLEKSRLLSDRFSAERPKGSFSTLEIQRTEQGDSAMYLCASSLGVITEAFFGQGTRLTVV.